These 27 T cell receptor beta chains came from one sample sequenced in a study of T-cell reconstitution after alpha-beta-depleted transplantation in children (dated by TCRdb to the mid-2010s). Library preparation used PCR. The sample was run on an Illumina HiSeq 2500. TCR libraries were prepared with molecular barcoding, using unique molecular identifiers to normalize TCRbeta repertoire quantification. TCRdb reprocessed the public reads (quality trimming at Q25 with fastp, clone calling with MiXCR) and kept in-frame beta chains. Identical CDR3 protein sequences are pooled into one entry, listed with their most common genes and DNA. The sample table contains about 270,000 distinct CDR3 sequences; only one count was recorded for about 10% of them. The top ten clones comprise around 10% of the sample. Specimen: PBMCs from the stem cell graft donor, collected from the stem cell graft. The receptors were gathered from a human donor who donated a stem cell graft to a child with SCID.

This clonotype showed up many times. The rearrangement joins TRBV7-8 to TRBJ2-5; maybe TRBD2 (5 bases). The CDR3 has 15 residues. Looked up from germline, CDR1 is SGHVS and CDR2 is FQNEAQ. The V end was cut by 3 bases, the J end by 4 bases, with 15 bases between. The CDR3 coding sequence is TGTGCCAGCAGCTTGGGATCTTCTGCGGGAGAGACCCAGTACTTC. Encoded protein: CASSLGSSAGETQYF.

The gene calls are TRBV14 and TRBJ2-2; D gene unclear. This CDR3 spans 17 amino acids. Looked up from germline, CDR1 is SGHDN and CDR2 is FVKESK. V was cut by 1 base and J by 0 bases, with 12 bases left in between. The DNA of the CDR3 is TGTGCCAGCAGCCAAGTCTTTCTGTGTCCGAACACCGGGGAGCTGTTTTTT. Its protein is CASSQVFLCPNTGELFF. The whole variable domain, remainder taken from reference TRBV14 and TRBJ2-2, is EAGVTQFPSHSVIEKGQTVTLRCDPISGHDNLYWYRRVMGKEIKFLLHFVKESKQDESGMPNNRFLAERTGGTYSTLKVQPAELEDSGVYFCASSQVFLCPNTGELFFGEGSRLTVL.

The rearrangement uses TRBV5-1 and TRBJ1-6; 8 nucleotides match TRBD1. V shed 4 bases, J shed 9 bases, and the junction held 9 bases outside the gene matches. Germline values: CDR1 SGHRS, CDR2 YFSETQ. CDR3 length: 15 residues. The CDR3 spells CASSTRQGPSSPLHF. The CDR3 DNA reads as TGCGCCAGCAGCACTCGACAGGGGCCTAGTTCACCCCTCCACTTT. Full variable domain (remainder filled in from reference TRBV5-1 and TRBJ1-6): KAGVTQTPRYLIKTRGQQVTLSCSPISGHRSVSWYQQTPGQGLQFLFEYFSETQRNKGNFPGRFSGRQFSNSRSEMNVSTLELGDSALYLCASSTRQGPSSPLHFGNGTRLTVT.

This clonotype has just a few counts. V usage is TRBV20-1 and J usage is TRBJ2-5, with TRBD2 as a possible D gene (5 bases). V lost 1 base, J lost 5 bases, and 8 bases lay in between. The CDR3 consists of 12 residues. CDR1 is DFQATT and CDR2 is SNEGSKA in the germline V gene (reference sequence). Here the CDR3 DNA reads TGCAGTGCTAGAGCGGGGATTGAGACCCAGTACTTC. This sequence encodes CSARAGIETQYF.

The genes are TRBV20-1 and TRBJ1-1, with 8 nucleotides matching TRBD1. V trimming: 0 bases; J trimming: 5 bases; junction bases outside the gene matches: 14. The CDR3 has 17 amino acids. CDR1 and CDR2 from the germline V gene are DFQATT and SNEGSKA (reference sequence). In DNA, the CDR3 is TGCAGTGCTAGAGATCCTATGGCAGGGGGCAGGGGGACTGAAGCTTTCTTT. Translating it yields CSARDPMAGGRGTEAFF.

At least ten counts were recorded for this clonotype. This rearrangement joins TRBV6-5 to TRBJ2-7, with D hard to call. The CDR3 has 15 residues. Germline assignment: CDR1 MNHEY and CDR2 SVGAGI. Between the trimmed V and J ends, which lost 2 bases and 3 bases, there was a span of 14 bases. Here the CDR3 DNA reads TGTGCCAGCAGTTACGCCGGTCTCTTGGACTACGAGCAGTACTTC. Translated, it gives CASSYAGLLDYEQYF.

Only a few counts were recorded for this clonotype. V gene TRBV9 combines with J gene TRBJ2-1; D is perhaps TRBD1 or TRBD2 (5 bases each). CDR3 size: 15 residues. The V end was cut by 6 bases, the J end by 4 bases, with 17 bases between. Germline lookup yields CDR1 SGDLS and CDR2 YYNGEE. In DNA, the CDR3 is TGTGCCAGCACCACGGGGCTTTTGGATTACAATGAGCAGTTCTTC. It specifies CASTTGLLDYNEQFF.

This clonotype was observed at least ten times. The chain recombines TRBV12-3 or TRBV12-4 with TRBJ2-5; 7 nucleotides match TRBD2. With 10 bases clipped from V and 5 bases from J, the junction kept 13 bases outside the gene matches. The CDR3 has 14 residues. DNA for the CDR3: TGTGCCACCAGCAGACTAGCTCTGGGGGAGACCCAGTACTTC. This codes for CATSRLALGETQYF.

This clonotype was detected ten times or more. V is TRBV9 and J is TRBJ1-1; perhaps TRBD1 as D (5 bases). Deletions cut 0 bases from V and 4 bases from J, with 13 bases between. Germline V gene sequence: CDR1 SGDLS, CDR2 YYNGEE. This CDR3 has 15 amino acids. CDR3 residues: CASSVGPGSITEAFF. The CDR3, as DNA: TGTGCCAGCAGCGTAGGGCCAGGGTCGATCACTGAAGCTTTCTTT.

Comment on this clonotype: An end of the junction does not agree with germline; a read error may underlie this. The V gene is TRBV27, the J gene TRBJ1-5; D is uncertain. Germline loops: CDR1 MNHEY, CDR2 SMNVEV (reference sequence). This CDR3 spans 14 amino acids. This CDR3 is CASSSGYSNQPQHF. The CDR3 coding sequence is TGTGCCAGCAGTTCCGGATATAGCAATCAGCCCCAACATTTT.

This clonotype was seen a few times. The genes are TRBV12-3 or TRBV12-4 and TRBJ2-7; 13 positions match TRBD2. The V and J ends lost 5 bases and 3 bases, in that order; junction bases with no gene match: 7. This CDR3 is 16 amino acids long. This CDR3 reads CASSKWTSGGVYEQYF. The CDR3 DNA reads TGTGCCAGCAGTAAATGGACTAGCGGGGGAGTCTACGAGCAGTACTTC.

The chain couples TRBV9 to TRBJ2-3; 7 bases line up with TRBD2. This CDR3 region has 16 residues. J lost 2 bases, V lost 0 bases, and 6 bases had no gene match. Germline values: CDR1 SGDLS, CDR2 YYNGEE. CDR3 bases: TGTGCCAGCAGCGTAGCCGCGGGGGACCTCACAGATACGCAGTATTTT. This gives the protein CASSVAAGDLTDTQYF.

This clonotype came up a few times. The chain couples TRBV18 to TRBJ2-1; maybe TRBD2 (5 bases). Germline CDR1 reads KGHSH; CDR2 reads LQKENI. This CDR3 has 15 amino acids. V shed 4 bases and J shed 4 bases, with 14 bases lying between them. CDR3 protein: CASSLGAALYNEQFF. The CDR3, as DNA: TGTGCCAGCTCACTCGGAGCGGCCCTTTACAATGAGCAGTTCTTC. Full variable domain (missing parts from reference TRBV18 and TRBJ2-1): NAGVMQNPRHLVRRRGQEARLRCSPMKGHSHVYWYRQLPEEGLKFMVYLQKENIIDESGMPKERFSAEFPKEGPSILRIQQVVRGDSAAYFCASSLGAALYNEQFFGPGTRLTVL.

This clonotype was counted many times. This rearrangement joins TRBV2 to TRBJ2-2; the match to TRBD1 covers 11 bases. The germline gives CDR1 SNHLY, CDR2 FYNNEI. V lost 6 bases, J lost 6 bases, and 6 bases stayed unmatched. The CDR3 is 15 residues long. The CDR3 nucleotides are TGTGCCAGCAGGTTGGGACAGGGGGAAGCCGGGGAGCTGTTTTTT. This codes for CASRLGQGEAGELFF.

The CDR3 spells CASSYGQNTEAFF. The CDR3 coding sequence is TGCGCCAGCAGCTACGGACAGAACACTGAAGCTTTCTTT. The gene calls are TRBV5-1 and TRBJ1-1; D is perhaps TRBD1 (5 bases). The CDR3 totals 13 residues. CDR1 and CDR2 from the germline V gene are SGHRS and YFSETQ. V was clipped by 3 bases and J by 1 base, with 7 bases between them.

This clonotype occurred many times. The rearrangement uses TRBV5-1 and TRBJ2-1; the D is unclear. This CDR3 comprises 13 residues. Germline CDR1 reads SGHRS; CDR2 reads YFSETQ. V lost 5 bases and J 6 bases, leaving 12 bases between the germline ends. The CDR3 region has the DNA TGCGCCAGCAGTAGGGTAGAAAGCAATGAGCAGTTCTTC. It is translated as CASSRVESNEQFF.

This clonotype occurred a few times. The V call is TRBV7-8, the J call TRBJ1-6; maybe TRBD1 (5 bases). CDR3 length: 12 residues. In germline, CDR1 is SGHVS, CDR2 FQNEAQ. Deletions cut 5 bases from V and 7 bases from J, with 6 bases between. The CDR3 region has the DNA TGTGCCAGCAGCAGGGGAAATTCACCCCTCCACTTT. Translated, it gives CASSRGNSPLHF.

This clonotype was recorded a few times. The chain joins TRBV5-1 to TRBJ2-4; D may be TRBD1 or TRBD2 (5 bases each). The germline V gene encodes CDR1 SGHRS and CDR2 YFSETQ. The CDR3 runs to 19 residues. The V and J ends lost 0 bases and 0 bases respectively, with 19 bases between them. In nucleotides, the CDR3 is TGCGCCAGCAGCTTGGTGGGACCACCGTCCCTACTAGCCAAAAACATTCAGTACTTC. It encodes CASSLVGPPSLLAKNIQYF.

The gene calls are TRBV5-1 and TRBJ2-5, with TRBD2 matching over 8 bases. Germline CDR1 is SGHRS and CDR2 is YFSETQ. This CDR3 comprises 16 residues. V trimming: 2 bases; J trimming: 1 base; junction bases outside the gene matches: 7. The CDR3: CASSLGIAGSQETQYF. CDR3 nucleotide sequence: TGCGCCAGCAGCTTAGGGATAGCGGGGTCCCAAGAGACCCAGTACTTC.

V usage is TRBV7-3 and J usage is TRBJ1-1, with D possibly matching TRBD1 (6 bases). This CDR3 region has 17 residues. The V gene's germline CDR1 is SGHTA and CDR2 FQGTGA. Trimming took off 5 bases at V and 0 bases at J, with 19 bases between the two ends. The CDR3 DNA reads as TGTGCCAGCAGCACCTCCTGGGGGGGCGATCTGAACACTGAAGCTTTCTTT. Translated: CASSTSWGGDLNTEAFF.

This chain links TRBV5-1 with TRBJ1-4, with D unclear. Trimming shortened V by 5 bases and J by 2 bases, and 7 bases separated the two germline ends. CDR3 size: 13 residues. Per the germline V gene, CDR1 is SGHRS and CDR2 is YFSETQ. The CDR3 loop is CASRMGTNEKLFF. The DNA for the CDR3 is TGCGCCAGCAGAATGGGGACTAATGAAAAACTGTTTTTT. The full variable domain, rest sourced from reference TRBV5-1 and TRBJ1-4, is KAGVTQTPRYLIKTRGQQVTLSCSPISGHRSVSWYQQTPGQGLQFLFEYFSETQRNKGNFPGRFSGRQFSNSRSEMNVSTLELGDSALYLCASRMGTNEKLFFGSGTQLSVL.

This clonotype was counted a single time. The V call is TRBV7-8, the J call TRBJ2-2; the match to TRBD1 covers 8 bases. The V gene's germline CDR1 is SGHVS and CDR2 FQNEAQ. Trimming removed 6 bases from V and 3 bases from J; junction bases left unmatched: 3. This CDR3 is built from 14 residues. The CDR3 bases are TGTGCCAGCAGGCAGGGGGCGGACACCGGGGAGCTGTTTTTT. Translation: CASRQGADTGELFF.

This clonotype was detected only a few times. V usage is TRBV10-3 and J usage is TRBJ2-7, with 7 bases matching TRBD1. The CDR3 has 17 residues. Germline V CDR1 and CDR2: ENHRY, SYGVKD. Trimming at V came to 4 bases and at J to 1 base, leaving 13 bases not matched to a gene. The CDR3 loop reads CAISADRLDEWSYEQYF. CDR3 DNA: TGTGCCATCAGTGCGGACAGGCTAGATGAATGGTCCTACGAGCAGTACTTC.

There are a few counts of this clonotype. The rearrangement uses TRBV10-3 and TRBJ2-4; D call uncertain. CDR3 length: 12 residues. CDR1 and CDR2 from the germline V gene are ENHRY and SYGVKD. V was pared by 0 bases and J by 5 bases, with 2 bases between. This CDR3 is CAISESENIQYF. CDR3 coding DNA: TGTGCCATCAGTGAGTCTGAAAACATTCAGTACTTC.

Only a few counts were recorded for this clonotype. This chain's CDR3 is CSARDMNYGYEQYF. The CDR3 DNA reads TGCAGTGCTAGAGATATGAACTACGGGTACGAGCAGTACTTC. The chain has TRBV20-1 and TRBJ2-7; D not resolved. Germline lookup yields CDR1 DFQATT and CDR2 SNEGSKA (reference sequence). The CDR3 runs 14 residues. V was clipped by 0 bases and J by 4 bases, with 13 bases between them.

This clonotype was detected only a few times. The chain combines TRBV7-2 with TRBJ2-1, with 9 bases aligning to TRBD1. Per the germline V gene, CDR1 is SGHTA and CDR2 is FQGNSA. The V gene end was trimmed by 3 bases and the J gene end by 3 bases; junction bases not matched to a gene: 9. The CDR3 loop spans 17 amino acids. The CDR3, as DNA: TGTGCCAGCAGCTTGCAACCGGGACAGGGAGACTACAATGAGCAGTTCTTC. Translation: CASSLQPGQGDYNEQFF. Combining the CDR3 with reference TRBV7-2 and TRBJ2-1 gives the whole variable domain GAGVSQSPSNKVTEKGKDVELRCDPISGHTALYWYRQSLGQGLEFLIYFQGNSAPDKSGLPSDRFSAERTGGSVSTLTIQRTQQEDSAVYLCASSLQPGQGDYNEQFFGPGTRLTVL.

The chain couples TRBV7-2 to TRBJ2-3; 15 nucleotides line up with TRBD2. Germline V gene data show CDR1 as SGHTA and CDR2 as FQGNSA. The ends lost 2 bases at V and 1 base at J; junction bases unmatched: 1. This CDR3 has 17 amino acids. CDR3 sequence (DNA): TGTGCCAGCAGCTTAAGGACTAGCGGGGGGGGCACAGATACGCAGTATTTT. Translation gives CASSLRTSGGGTDTQYF.